This T cell receptor (beta chain) appears in the sequencing data of a study of blood T cell repertoires in COVID-19 (TCRdb year 2020). In terms of the full investigation: Collaborator samples came from the United States, Italy and Spain and covered acute and convalescent phases of COVID-19. The prospective study material was composed of cDNA or gDNA derived from T cells, B-cell-depleted T cells, or PBMCs. Subjects who had been exposed to COVID-19, were actively infected with it, or had recovered from it provided the deeply sampled blood TCRbeta repertoires that made up the dataset. A freely available public database, intended as a resource for researchers studying the immune response to SARS-CoV-2, is where the repertoires were released. Samples were obtained from the ongoing ImmuneRACE study (first 160 participants) and from 1,000 to 1,500 subjects provided by 6 global collaborators. Sample metadata almost always included a de-identified subject ID, COVID-19 status, age in years and sex. HLA class I and class II types, where available, came from metadata supplied by the sample provider rather than from assay-based typing. The paper as a whole reports these results and caveats: How much clinical and demographic metadata was included differed by source and by participant, and the metadata was provided uncurated.

Whole blood was collected in K2EDTA tubes by collaborating institutions according to the institutions' own protocols. For TCRbeta analysis, collaborators shipped samples in one of three forms: frozen whole blood, isolated PBMCs, or DNA extracted from either of those sample types. The immunoSEQ Assay, a bias-controlled multiplex PCR, was used to amplify TCRbeta CDR3 regions from genomic DNA. The original pipeline was this. Nucleated cell counts per sample were estimated from amplification of reference gene primers within the assay. To quantify the absolute abundance of each unique TCRbeta CDR3 rearrangement, sequence reads were collapsed and filtered. For each sample, productive Simpson clonality was calculated by taking the square root of Simpson's diversity index across productive rearrangements. TCRdb stores this immuneACCESS table with in-frame sequences only. Part of the clones is absent; in the studies checked, under half of the shortfall reflects unresolved V genes, and no reason is known for the rest. The V and J calls and clone size were taken over from that table, and D and trimming were inferred from the DNA. Within this sample are nearly 80,000 clones, with roughly 84% of them counted one time only. 3.5% of the sample comes from the top ten.

A remark on this clone: What antigen it recognizes has not been identified. Nothing much larger sits one base from this clone, and base qualities are not available.

The CDR3 covers 13 residues, taking in both the cysteine and the phenylalanine. The entry retains the CDR3 DNA only, 39 bases that are in frame from base 1. Relative to germline, V is 0 bases shorter and J is 3 bases shorter, with 7 bases between their ends. Sequences SGHRS (CDR1) and YFSETQ (CDR2) are obtained from the germline V gene. In this chain, TRBV5-1 is recombined with TRBJ2-7; a tentative D match to TRBD2 spans 6 bases. The sequence came from a man aged 50 to 60 with acute or convalescent COVID-19. Sequencing was done on a sample of peripheral blood. The sequenced DNA: TGCGCCAGCAGCTTGGGGGACTTCTACGAGCAGTACTTC. This is translated as CASSLGDFYEQYF.